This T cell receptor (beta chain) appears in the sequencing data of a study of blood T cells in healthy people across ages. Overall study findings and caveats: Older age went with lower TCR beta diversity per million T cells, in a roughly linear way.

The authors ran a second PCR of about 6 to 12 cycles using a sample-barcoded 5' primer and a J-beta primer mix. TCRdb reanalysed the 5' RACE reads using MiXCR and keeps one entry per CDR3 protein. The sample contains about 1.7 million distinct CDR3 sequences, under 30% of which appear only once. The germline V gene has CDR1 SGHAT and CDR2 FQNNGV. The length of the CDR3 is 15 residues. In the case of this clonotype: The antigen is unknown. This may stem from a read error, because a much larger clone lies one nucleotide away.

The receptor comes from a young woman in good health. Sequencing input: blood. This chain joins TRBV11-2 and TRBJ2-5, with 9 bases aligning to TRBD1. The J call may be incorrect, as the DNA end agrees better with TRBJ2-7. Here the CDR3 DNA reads TGTGCCAGCAGCTTAGACGGGACAGGGAGAAGCGAGCAGTACTTC. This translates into CASSLDGTGRSEQYF.